The text below deals with one T cell receptor beta chain. Per the original methods: How many nucleated cells were present was estimated from reference gene primer amplification. Data came from immunoSEQ multiplex PCR; TCRdb stores just in-frame clones and leaves some out. The DNA gave D and trimming, while V, J and clone size come from that table. The table shows around 290,000 clones, with more than 70% occurring only once. This entry is derived from a study of blood T cell repertoires in COVID-19. At the level of the study: Specimens from acute and convalescent COVID-19 originated in the United States, Italy and Spain. PBMCs, B-cell-depleted T cells, or T cells were the source of the cDNA or gDNA that made up the material.

Trimming took off 0 bases at V and 4 bases at J, with 9 bases between the two ends. Germline V gene data show CDR1 as LGHNA and CDR2 as YSLEER. CDR3 length equals 14 residues. The sample consisted of peripheral blood. The clonotype comes from a woman between 45 and 60 years old who had recovered from COVID-19. The chain has TRBV4-3 and TRBJ1-2, with D unclear. The CDR3 here is CASSQDFGIYGYTF. The CDR3 region has the DNA TGCGCCAGCAGCCAAGATTTCGGTATCTATGGCTACACCTTC.